These T cell receptor beta chains were read from a single sample in a study of vaccination and CD4 T cells after COVID-19. TCRdb used MiXCR to reprocess the PCR reads, holding one entry per CDR3 protein. The sample records about 10,000 distinct CDR3 sequences, roughly 32% being singletons. These receptors are not linked to any known antigen. Source material: CD4+ T cells from blood, cultured in vitro. The source is a human donor in good health. The CDR3 runs from the conserved cysteine through the conserved F or W. Each record gives: clone size, D gene, V gene, J gene, CDR3 length, CDR3 DNA, CDR3 protein. D genes are given only for firm matches. Clone size is given for some rows only: seen once, a few or many times, or a class if the clone is expanded.

>few|TRBD1|TRBV23-1|TRBJ1-5|18
TGCGCCAGCAGTCAAGCCGACAGGGGGCGGGTTAGCAATCAGCCCCAGCATTTT
CASSQADRGRVSNQPQHF
>.|TRBD2|TRBV6-5|TRBJ2-1|19
TGTGCCAGCAGTTACAATCAGGCTAGCGGGCGAAAGAGGATTAGGGAGCAGTTCTTC
CASSYNQASGRKRIREQFF
>few|.|TRBV7-3|TRBJ2-3|13
TGTGCCAGCAGCTTAAGGGGACCAGATACGCAGTATTTT
CASSLRGPDTQYF
>few|TRBD2|TRBV15|TRBJ2-2|19
TGTGCCACCAGCAGAGTTGTGGGGACTAGCGGAGGCAACACCGGGGAGCTGTTTTTT
CATSRVVGTSGGNTGELFF
>few|.|TRBV25-1|TRBJ1-5|12
TGTGCCAGCTCTTGGGGCTATCAGCCCCAGCATTTT
CASSWGYQPQHF
>.|.|TRBV6-2/TRBV6-3|TRBJ1-5|14
TGTGCCAGCAGTTATTACGGGGAAAGTCAGCCCCAGCATTTT
CASSYYGESQPQHF
>few|.|TRBV24-1|TRBJ2-2|15
TGTGCCACCAGTGATCCGGCCAGCAACACCGGGGAGCTGTTTTTT
CATSDPASNTGELFF
>.|.|TRBV7-9|TRBJ1-2|15
TGTGCCAGCAGCGGAGACCGCGGGCCGGGGGACGGCTACACCTTC
CASSGDRGPGDGYTF
>.|TRBD1|TRBV7-2|TRBJ2-2|16
TGTGCCAGCAGCTTAGCCGGGACAGGGTGGGCCGGGGAGCTGTTTTTT
CASSLAGTGWAGELFF
>few|TRBD2|TRBV6-2/TRBV6-3|TRBJ2-7|14
TGTGCCAGCAGTTATGGAGCGGGGGCCTACGAGCAGTACTTC
CASSYGAGAYEQYF
>few|.|TRBV18|TRBJ2-3|15
TGTGCCAGCTCACCAGCTAGCAGTAGCACAGATACGCAGTATTTT
CASSPASSSTDTQYF
>few|TRBD2|TRBV6-2/TRBV6-3|TRBJ2-1|16
TGTGCCAGCAGTACCCTGACTAGCGGATCCTACAATGAGCAGTTCTTC
CASSTLTSGSYNEQFF
>.|.|TRBV20-1|TRBJ1-3|15
TGCAGTGCTAGGCCCGACGGGTACTCTGGAAACACCATATATTTT
CSARPDGYSGNTIYF
>few|.|TRBV28|TRBJ2-3|13
TGTGCCAGCAGTTTCCGTAGGAAAGATACGCAGTATTTT
CASSFRRKDTQYF
>few|TRBD2|TRBV15|TRBJ2-3|14
TGTGCCACCAGCAGAGTGCTAGCGGGGGATACGCAGTATTTT
CATSRVLAGDTQYF
>.|.|TRBV27|TRBJ1-5|13
TGTGCCAGCAGACCAGTTGAGGACCAGCCCCAGCATTTT
CASRPVEDQPQHF
>.|TRBD2|TRBV27|TRBJ2-1|17
TGTGCCAGCAGTTTATTAACTAGCGGGAACTCCTACAATGAGCAGTTCTTC
CASSLLTSGNSYNEQFF
>few|TRBD2|TRBV15|TRBJ2-5|15
TGTGCCACCAGCAGAGCGGGCGGGAGGGGAGAGACCCAGTACTTC
CATSRAGGRGETQYF
>few|TRBD1|TRBV7-3|TRBJ2-3|18
TGTGCCAGCAGCTTAATGCTAATTGGACAGGGGGCCGCAGATACGCAGTATTTT
CASSLMLIGQGAADTQYF
>.|.|TRBV20-1|TRBJ1-2|11
TGCAGTGCTAGAGGGGACTATGGCTACACCTTC
CSARGDYGYTF
>.|TRBD1|TRBV15|TRBJ2-2|16
TGTGCCACCAGCAGAGAATGGACAGGAGCCACCGGGGAGCTGTTTTTT
CATSREWTGATGELFF
>medium-sized|.|TRBV10-3|TRBJ1-5|13
TGTGCCATCAGCCTCGGGGTTGGGCAGCCCCAGCATTTT
CAISLGVGQPQHF
>few|.|TRBV20-1|TRBJ1-2|12
TGCAGTGCTAGGACAGGCGGCTATGGCTACACCTTC
CSARTGGYGYTF
>few|.|TRBV4-2|TRBJ1-2|12
TGTGCCAGCAGCCAAGGTCCGGATGGCTACACCTTC
CASSQGPDGYTF
>few|.|TRBV6-2/TRBV6-3|TRBJ1-5|14
TGTGCCAGCAGACTCCGACAGGGCAATCAGCCCCAGCATTTT
CASRLRQGNQPQHF
>.|TRBD2|TRBV11-2|TRBJ2-3|15
TGTGCCAGCAGCTTGGTTAGCGGGGTCACAGATACGCAGTATTTT
CASSLVSGVTDTQYF
>few|TRBD1|TRBV19|TRBJ2-2|15
TGTGCCAGTAGAAATAACAGGGGGGACACCGGGGAGCTGTTTTTT
CASRNNRGDTGELFF
>.|TRBD2|TRBV11-2|TRBJ2-7|16
TGTGCCAGCAGCTTACGTGGGAGGGACCCAATTTACGAGCAGTACTTC
CASSLRGRDPIYEQYF
>.|.|TRBV6-1|TRBJ2-7|12
TGTGCCAGCAGGACACCCCCATACGGGCAGTACTTC
CASRTPPYGQYF
>medium-sized|.|TRBV15|TRBJ1-5|15
TGTGCCACCAGCAGAGGCAGGGCGGTGGCTCAGCCCCAGCATTTT
CATSRGRAVAQPQHF
>.|.|TRBV6-2/TRBV6-3|TRBJ2-3|11
TGTGCCAGCAGTTATTTGGGTACGCAGTATTTT
CASSYLGTQYF
>.|.|TRBV6-1|TRBJ2-3|15
TGTGCCAGCAGTCTCTCCGGGATATGGGGGGATACGCAGTATTTT
CASSLSGIWGDTQYF
>.|.|TRBV19|TRBJ1-1|13
TGTGCCAGTAGTATAAATTCGGACACTGAAGCTTTCTTT
CASSINSDTEAFF
>.|.|TRBV11-2|TRBJ2-2|13
TGTGCCAGCAGCGCAGGGGTGGCCGGGGAGCTGTTTTTT
CASSAGVAGELFF
>.|.|TRBV24-1|TRBJ2-3|14
TGTGCCACCAGTGATTTAGGCCCGGGAGTTACGCAGTATTTT
CATSDLGPGVTQYF
>few|TRBD2|TRBV20-1|TRBJ2-1|16
TGCAGTGCTAGAGACCCTAGCGGGGACCGTTACAATGAGCAGTTCTTC
CSARDPSGDRYNEQFF
>few|TRBD1|TRBV7-8|TRBJ2-7|15
TGTGCCAGCAGCCCCCAGCGGACAGGGTCCTACGAGCAGTACTTC
CASSPQRTGSYEQYF
>.|TRBD1|TRBV30|TRBJ1-2|15
TGTGCCTGGAGAATGGGACAGGGAGTAGACTATGGCTACACCTTC
CAWRMGQGVDYGYTF
>medium-sized|.|TRBV24-1|TRBJ1-2|13
TGTGCCACCAGTGTTCGGGGTGAGGGTGGCTACACCTTC
CATSVRGEGGYTF
>medium-sized|.|TRBV15|TRBJ1-5|16
TGTGCCACCAGCAGAGATCCTCCTGGGGGTGGTCAGCCCCAGCATTTT
CATSRDPPGGGQPQHF
>few|.|TRBV6-1|TRBJ2-7|15
TGTGCCAGCAGTAACAGGCATCAGAGCTCCTACGAGCAGTACTTC
CASSNRHQSSYEQYF
>.|TRBD2|TRBV28|TRBJ2-3|12
TGTGCCAGCAGTGTAAGCGGGATCGCGCAGTATTTT
CASSVSGIAQYF
>few|TRBD1|TRBV7-6|TRBJ2-5|15
TGTGCCAGCAGCCAAGGACAGGGGGCTGGGGAGACCCAGTACTTC
CASSQGQGAGETQYF